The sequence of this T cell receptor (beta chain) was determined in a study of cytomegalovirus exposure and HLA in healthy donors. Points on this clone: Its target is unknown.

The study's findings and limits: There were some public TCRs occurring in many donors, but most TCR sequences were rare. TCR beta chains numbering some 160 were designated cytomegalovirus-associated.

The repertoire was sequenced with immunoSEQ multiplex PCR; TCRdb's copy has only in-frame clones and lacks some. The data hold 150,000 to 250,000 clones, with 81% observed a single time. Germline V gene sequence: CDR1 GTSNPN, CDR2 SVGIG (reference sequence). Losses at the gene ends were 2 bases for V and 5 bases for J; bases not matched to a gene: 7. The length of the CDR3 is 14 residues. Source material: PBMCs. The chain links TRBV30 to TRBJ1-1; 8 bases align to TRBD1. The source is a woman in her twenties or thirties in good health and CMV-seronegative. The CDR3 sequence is CAWSRQGRGTEAFF. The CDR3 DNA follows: TGTGCCTGGAGTCGACAGGGGCGGGGGACTGAAGCTTTCTTT.